The clone carrying this T cell receptor beta chain was recorded at least ten times. Its antigen is currently unknown. The sample originates from a study of T cell repertoires in cytomegalovirus infection. Regarding the study as a whole: In two of eight donors, the top clonotype was HLA-C-restricted CMV-specific.

The CDR3 spans 18 residues. Germline trimming cut 3 bases from V and 2 bases from J; bases unmatched to any gene: 11. Via MiXCR, TCRdb re-called the reads, giving one row per CDR3 protein. Seen here are roughly 600,000 distinct CDR3 sequences, about 24% observed once, and the top ten hold approximately 8%. This receptor was taken from a human donor in good health (CMV status not recorded). Some clones in this sample may be carry-over from other donors' samples. This chain links TRBV12-3 or TRBV12-4 with TRBJ2-3, with 10 bases matching TRBD2. Sequencing used CD8+ T cells from PBMCs. In nucleotides, the CDR3 is TGTGCCAGCAGTTTTGTTCTAGCGGGGGTTAACCTCACAGATACGCAGTATTTT. It translates to CASSFVLAGVNLTDTQYF.